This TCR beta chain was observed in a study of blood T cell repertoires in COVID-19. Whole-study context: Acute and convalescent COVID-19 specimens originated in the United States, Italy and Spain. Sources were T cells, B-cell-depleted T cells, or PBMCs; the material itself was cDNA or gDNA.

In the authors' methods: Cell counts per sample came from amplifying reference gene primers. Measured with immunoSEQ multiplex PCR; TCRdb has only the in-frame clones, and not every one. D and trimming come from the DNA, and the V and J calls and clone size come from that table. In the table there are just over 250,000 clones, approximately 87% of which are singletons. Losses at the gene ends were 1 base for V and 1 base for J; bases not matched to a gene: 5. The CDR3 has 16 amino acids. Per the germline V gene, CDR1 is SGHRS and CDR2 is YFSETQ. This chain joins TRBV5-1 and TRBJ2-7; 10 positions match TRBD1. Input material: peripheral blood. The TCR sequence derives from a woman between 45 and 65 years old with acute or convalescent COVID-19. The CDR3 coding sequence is TGCGCCAGCAGCTTGCTGACAGGGGGCGAGTCCTACGAGCAGTACTTC. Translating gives CASSLLTGGESYEQYF.